Shown below are 25 T cell receptor beta chains from a single sample sequenced in a study of metastatic and nonmetastatic thyroid tumors. Thyroid surgery was preceded by no treatment in any patient. TCRdb redid the clone calls on the PCR reads using MiXCR. The sample shows some 15,000 clones, 23% of them seen only once. Sequencing input: tumor tissue. These receptor sequences come from a female donor with papillary thyroid cancer or a benign thyroid nodule (not recorded which). Some clones in this sample may be carry-over from other donors' samples.

The table lists this clone with many counts. The gene calls are TRBV11-3 and TRBJ2-5, with 7 bases aligning to TRBD1. V lost 9 bases and J lost 1; bases outside the gene matches: 5. This CDR3 is 13 amino acids long. Germline loops: CDR1 SGHNT, CDR2 YENEEA. CDR3 nucleotides: TGTGCCAGTAAACAGGGGTCCCAAGAGACCCAGTACTTC. Its protein is CASKQGSQETQYF. The variable domain in full, with the rest retrieved from reference TRBV11-3 and TRBJ2-5, is EAGVVQSPRYKIIEKKQPVAFWCNPISGHNTLYWYLQNLGQGPELLIRYENEEAVDDSQLPKDRFSAERLKGVDSTLKIQPAELGDSAVYLCASKQGSQETQYFGPGTRLLVL.

This clone was found many times. J is TRBJ2-3 and V is TRBV16; 9 positions match TRBD1. CDR3 length: 15 residues. V lost 4 bases to trimming and J lost 5 bases; unmatched junction nucleotides: 7. Germline lookup yields CDR1 KGHSY and CDR2 FQNENV. In DNA form, the CDR3 reads TGTGCCAGCAGCCGGGACAGGGCGTCGGAAGATACGCAGTATTTT. Residues: CASSRDRASEDTQYF.

This clone was found many times. The chain is built from TRBV7-2 and TRBJ2-1; D is uncertain. The CDR3 runs 13 residues. Trimming took off 1 base at V and 12 bases at J, with 13 bases between the two ends. CDR1 and CDR2 (germline): SGHTA, FQGNSA. CDR3 amino acids: CASSLEVRSLQFF. The CDR3 DNA reads as TGTGCCAGCAGCTTAGAGGTACGGAGCTTGCAGTTCTTC.

Comments on this clone: A read error may produce the germline difference seen at one junction end. CDR3 coding DNA: TGTGCCAGTAGCTTAGCAGGTCCGGACTTCTACGAGCAGTACTTC. Protein sequence: CASSLAGPDFYEQYF. This chain links TRBV11-2 with TRBJ2-7; tentatively, D is TRBD2 (5 bases). Germline loops: CDR1 SGHAT, CDR2 FQNNGV. The CDR3 length is 15 residues.

This clone was seen at least ten times. The chain employs TRBV19 and TRBJ2-5, with a weak D call TRBD1 (6 bases). CDR3 length equals 15 residues. With 5 bases removed from V and 5 bases from J, the gap between germline ends came to 18 bases. Germline-derived CDR1 and CDR2 are LNHDA and SQIVND (reference sequence). The CDR3 protein is CASSPSLDSSETQYF. The DNA of the CDR3 is TGTGCCAGTAGTCCCTCCCTGGACAGCTCCGAGACCCAGTACTTC.

By sample fraction, this clone is medium-sized. V gene TRBV4-1 combines with J gene TRBJ1-1, with 9 positions matching TRBD1. The ends lost 0 bases at V and 0 bases at J; junction bases unmatched: 8. The CDR3 runs 18 residues. Germline-derived CDR1 and CDR2 are MGHRA and YSYEKL. The CDR3 DNA sequence: TGCGCCAGCAGCCAAGATTCCCAGACAGGGGGGCTGAACACTGAAGCTTTCTTT. This translates into CASSQDSQTGGLNTEAFF.

Ten or more counts support this clone. This chain links TRBV4-1 with TRBJ2-1; D is undetermined. The CDR3 is made up of 17 amino acids. Germline CDR1 and CDR2: MGHRA and YSYEKL. The V and J ends lost 2 bases and 8 bases respectively, with 22 bases between them. The CDR3 DNA reads as TGCGCCAGCAGCCAACTTCCCCGGGCCCTCTCTATGGATGAGCAGTTCTTC. It specifies CASSQLPRALSMDEQFF.

There are many counts of this clone. This chain uses TRBV20-1 with TRBJ2-3; the D is unclear. From germline, CDR1 is DFQATT and CDR2 SNEGSKA (reference sequence). The V end lost 3 bases, the J end lost 1 base, and 11 bases lay between the germline ends. The CDR3 has 14 residues. The CDR3 DNA follows: TGCAGTGCTAGTCCTGCCGGAGGCACAGATACGCAGTATTTT. Encoded protein: CSASPAGGTDTQYF.

The chain joins TRBV20-1 to TRBJ1-2; TRBD1 might be the D (5 bases). Between the trimmed V and J ends, which lost 0 bases and 8 bases, there was a span of 25 bases. This CDR3 region has 17 residues. The germline CDR1 and CDR2 sequences are DFQATT and SNEGSKA (reference sequence). The DNA for the CDR3 is TGCAGTGCTAGAGATGGGGGGGTGGTGGAAGGGACGGAGGGCTACACCTTC. Translating gives CSARDGGVVEGTEGYTF.

This clone was counted many times. CDR3 residues: CAIRGTGSSGNTIYF. Here the CDR3 DNA reads TGTGCCATCCGGGGGACAGGCAGTTCTGGAAACACCATATATTTT. The rearrangement uses TRBV10-3 and TRBJ1-3; 8 bases map to TRBD1. V dropped 8 bases and J dropped 1; count of bases not matched to a gene: 7. Germline V CDR1 and CDR2: ENHRY, SYGVKD. The CDR3 runs 15 residues.

This chain uses TRBV4-2 with TRBJ1-2, with a weak D call TRBD1 (5 bases). Germline CDR1 reads LGHNA; CDR2 reads YNFKEQ. Trimming left V 9 bases short and J 0 bases short, with 11 bases between. This CDR3 spans 13 amino acids. Here the CDR3 reads CASRTPANYGYTF. The CDR3 bases are TGTGCCAGTAGGACACCAGCTAACTATGGCTACACCTTC.

This clone showed up many times. The genes are TRBV9 and TRBJ2-5, with 7 bases lining up with TRBD2. The CDR3 contains 11 residues. V dropped 7 bases and J dropped 3; count of bases not matched to a gene: 0. Germline lookup yields CDR1 SGDLS and CDR2 YYNGEE. The CDR3: CASGGEETQYF. DNA of the CDR3: TGTGCCAGCGGGGGGGAAGAGACCCAGTACTTC.

This clone is termed medium-sized. At the DNA level, this CDR3 is encoded by other sequences in the same sample as well. The chain couples TRBV6-1 to TRBJ2-1; TRBD1 aligns across 7 bases. Trimming removed 2 bases from V and 8 bases from J; junction bases left unmatched: 9. The CDR3 contains 15 residues. The germline V gene encodes CDR1 MNHNS and CDR2 SASEGT. The CDR3 region has the DNA TGTGCCAGCAGTGAACGTGGGACAGAAGCGGATGAGCAGTTCTTC. Protein product: CASSERGTEADEQFF.

In its sample, this clone was seen many times. The chain recombines TRBV10-3 with TRBJ2-7; 8 bases map to TRBD2. Trimming cost V 4 bases and J 2 bases; bases outside gene matches: 10. Germline lookup yields CDR1 ENHRY and CDR2 SYGVKD. CDR3 size: 16 residues. The CDR3 is CAISAFDTGGTYEQYF. CDR3 sequence (DNA): TGTGCCATCAGTGCATTCGACACGGGGGGGACCTACGAGCAGTACTTC.

This clone rates as medium-sized. The sample holds other DNA sequences that translate to the same CDR3. The rearrangement joins TRBV27 to TRBJ2-2, with a possible D match to TRBD1 (5 bases). In germline, CDR1 is MNHEY, CDR2 SMNVEV (reference sequence). The CDR3 length is 15 residues. The germline V and J ends were trimmed by 5 bases and 2 bases, with 12 bases remaining between them. CDR3 nucleotide sequence: TGTGCCAGCAGTGGAAAGACAGATAACACCGGGGAGCTGTTTTTT. It is translated as CASSGKTDNTGELFF.

This clone was counted at least ten times. This chain connects TRBV5-1 to TRBJ1-2, with D tentatively TRBD1 (5 bases). Trimming pared 0 bases from V and 8 bases from J, leaving 14 bases between. This CDR3 spans 14 amino acids. CDR1 is SGHRS and CDR2 is YFSETQ in the germline V gene. The chain's CDR3 is CASSLEGQGTGYTF. The CDR3 coding sequence is TGCGCCAGCAGCTTGGAGGGCCAAGGGACGGGCTACACCTTC. The full variable domain, completed using reference TRBV5-1 and TRBJ1-2, is KAGVTQTPRYLIKTRGQQVTLSCSPISGHRSVSWYQQTPGQGLQFLFEYFSETQRNKGNFPGRFSGRQFSNSRSEMNVSTLELGDSALYLCASSLEGQGTGYTFGSGTRLTVV.

This clone appeared many times. The chain employs TRBV9 and TRBJ2-5; TRBD1 aligns across 10 bases. With 3 bases clipped from V and 4 bases from J, the junction kept 3 bases outside the gene matches. The CDR3 has 14 amino acids. CDR1 is SGDLS and CDR2 is YYNGEE in the germline V gene. Here the CDR3 reads CASSADRGRETQYF. DNA of the CDR3: TGTGCCAGCAGCGCCGACAGGGGGCGAGAGACCCAGTACTTC. Together with reference TRBV9 and TRBJ2-5, the CDR3 gives the full variable domain: DSGVTQTPKHLITATGQRVTLRCSPRSGDLSVYWYQQSLDQGLQFLIQYYNGEERAKGNILERFSAQQFPDLHSELNLSSLELGDSALYFCASSADRGRETQYFGPGTRLLVL.

This clone was detected many times. The CDR3 DNA reads as TGTGCCAGCAGCTTGGAAAAGGGTATAGCCGGGGAGCTGTTTTTT. Its protein product is CASSLEKGIAGELFF. The rearrangement links TRBV5-4 to TRBJ2-2, with unresolved D. The CDR3 runs 15 residues. The ends were cut back, 0 bases at V and 6 bases at J, with 12 bases in the middle. The germline gives CDR1 SGHNT, CDR2 YYREEE (reference sequence).

This clone ranks as medium-sized. The chain combines TRBV18 with TRBJ2-7; D gene uncertain. The CDR3 is made up of 12 amino acids. Germline CDR1 and CDR2: KGHSH and LQKENI. V was clipped by 6 bases and J by 3 bases, with 9 bases between them. The CDR3 loop reads CASSKSGYEQYF. CDR3 nucleotide sequence: TGTGCCAGCTCCAAGTCCGGCTACGAGCAGTACTTC. The whole variable domain, remainder taken from reference TRBV18 and TRBJ2-7, is NAGVMQNPRHLVRRRGQEARLRCSPMKGHSHVYWYRQLPEEGLKFMVYLQKENIIDESGMPKERFSAEFPKEGPSILRIQQVVRGDSAAYFCASSKSGYEQYFGPGTRLTVT.

The chain employs TRBV11-2 and TRBJ2-2; D gene unclear. The CDR3 consists of 10 residues. Germline CDR1 reads SGHAT; CDR2 reads FQNNGV. The V end lost 11 bases, the J end lost 8 bases, and 9 bases lay between the germline ends. The CDR3 nucleotides read TGTGCCGACGGGTTAGGGGAGCTGTTTTTT. Translation: CADGLGELFF.

The rearrangement links TRBV28 to TRBJ2-5; TRBD2 matches 11 bases. Germline V gene sequence: CDR1 MDHEN, CDR2 SYDVKM. The CDR3 loop spans 15 amino acids. V gave up 6 bases and J gave up 5 bases; unmatched junction bases: 8. The DNA for the CDR3 is TGTGCCAGCAGACCACGACTAGCGGGAAGGGAGACCCAGTACTTC. Translating it yields CASRPRLAGRETQYF.

This clone was observed at least ten times. This sequence joins TRBV6-1 and TRBJ2-3; 7 bases are a match to TRBD2. V was clipped by 11 bases and J by 2 bases; unmatched bases: 4. Per germline, CDR1 MNHNS and CDR2 SASEGT. The CDR3 spans 12 residues. CDR3 residues: CAYSGTTDTQYF. CDR3 bases: TGTGCCTACAGCGGGACCACAGATACGCAGTATTTT.

Relative to its sample, this clone is medium-sized. The rearrangement joins TRBV3-1 to TRBJ2-7, with TRBD1 as a possible D gene (5 bases). This CDR3 has 14 amino acids. Trimming cost V 4 bases and J 0 bases, with 10 bases left between them. Germline V gene data show CDR1 as LGHDT and CDR2 as YNNKEL (reference sequence). CDR3 protein: CASSRIDSSYEQYF. For the CDR3, the DNA is TGTGCCAGCAGCCGCATAGACAGCTCCTACGAGCAGTACTTC.

This clone has only a few counts. One end of the junction does not line up with germline, which may come from a read error. V and J are TRBV25-1 and TRBJ2-7, with D possibly TRBD2 on 6 matching bases. The V gene's germline CDR1 is MGHDK and CDR2 SYGVNS. The length of the CDR3 is 14 residues. In DNA, the CDR3 is TGTGCCATCAGTGAATCGGGAGTGACCTACGAGCAGTACTTC. Translation gives CAISESGVTYEQYF.

This clone was seen many times. This specimen includes other DNA sequences encoding the same CDR3. V is TRBV11-2 and J is TRBJ2-5, with D perhaps given as TRBD1 or TRBD2 (5 bases each). Germline V gives CDR1 SGHAT, CDR2 FQNNGV. This CDR3 region has 15 residues. The ends were cut back, 5 bases at V and 0 bases at J, with 13 bases in the middle. CDR3 DNA sequence: TGTGCCAGCAGCCCCCCCGGGGCCTACCAAGAGACCCAGTACTTC. It specifies CASSPPGAYQETQYF.